This TCR beta chain was found in a study of blood T cell repertoires in COVID-19. Study-level background: COVID-19 samples, acute and convalescent, were from the United States, Italy and Spain. PBMCs, B-cell-depleted T cells, or T cells provided the cDNA or gDNA that made up the material.

CDR1 is LNHDA and CDR2 is SQIVND in the germline V gene (reference sequence). V dropped 11 bases and J dropped 4 bases, with 17 bases sitting between them. The CDR3 is made up of 13 amino acids. In the authors' workflow: Amplification of reference gene primers was used by the study to estimate nucleated cell counts. Assay: immunoSEQ multiplex PCR; the TCRdb copy retains only in-frame clones and omits some. The DNA gave D and trimming, while V, J and clone size come from that table. The sample shows some 16,000 clones, around 84% of them seen only once. V usage is TRBV19 and J usage is TRBJ2-5; D is undetermined. Sequencing input: peripheral blood. The receptor comes from a human donor in a cohort sampled during active COVID-19. The CDR3 nucleotides read TGTGCCGTCTCAACCCAACTCCGAGAGACCCAGTACTTC. The encoded protein is CAVSTQLRETQYF.